A selection of T cell receptor beta chains follows, all from one sample in a study of shared T cell receptors in the human thymus. Only in-frame clones appear in the TCRdb table, and some are missing; sequencing was by immunoSEQ multiplex PCR. The repertoire includes more than 550,000 clones, roughly 86% of them detected once, and 0.0094% sits in the top ten. The data were also submitted as part of a second study, on human thymus T cells.

Sequencing was carried out using thymocytes. Receptor source: a boy in the first two years of life with a congenital heart defect. CDR3s include the opening cysteine and the closing phenylalanine or tryptophan. Each record gives: clone size, D gene, V gene, J gene, CDR3 DNA, CDR3 protein. The D gene is left open where the match is weak. Clone size is given for some rows only: seen once, a few or many times, or a class if the clone is expanded.

clone size: NA
D gene: TRBD2
V gene: TRBV27
J gene: TRBJ2-5
CDR3 DNA: TGTGCCAGCAGTTTCTCTCTAGCGGGAGGGCGAGAGACCCAGTACTTC
CDR3 protein: CASSFSLAGGRETQYF

clone size: NA
D gene: TRBD1
V gene: TRBV6-5
J gene: TRBJ1-2
CDR3 DNA: TGTGCCAGCAGTGCTACAGGGGGCACGGGCTACACCTTC
CDR3 protein: CASSATGGTGYTF

clone size: NA
D gene: NA
V gene: TRBV5-1
J gene: TRBJ1-6
CDR3 DNA: TGCGCCAGCAGCTTGGGTGGGGGCGCGAGATATAATTCACCCCTCCACTTT
CDR3 protein: CASSLGGGARYNSPLHF

clone size: NA
D gene: NA
V gene: TRBV28
J gene: TRBJ1-6
CDR3 DNA: TGTGCCAGCAGATCGCCCGCCAGGGACTTTAAGTCACCCCTCCACTTT
CDR3 protein: CASRSPARDFKSPLHF

clone size: NA
D gene: TRBD1
V gene: TRBV4-1
J gene: TRBJ2-7
CDR3 DNA: TGCGCCAGCAGCCATCGAATATCTACAGGGGGCGAGCAGTACTTC
CDR3 protein: CASSHRISTGGEQYF

clone size: NA
D gene: TRBD2
V gene: TRBV27
J gene: TRBJ2-1
CDR3 DNA: TGTGCCAGCAGTTCCGGGACTAGCGGAAGCCCCAGCTCCTACAATGAGCAGTTCTTC
CDR3 protein: CASSSGTSGSPSSYNEQFF

clone size: NA
D gene: TRBD2
V gene: TRBV5-1
J gene: TRBJ2-1
CDR3 DNA: TGCGCCAGCAGCTGCGGGGAGACTAGCGGAGACAATGAGCAGTTCTTC
CDR3 protein: CASSCGETSGDNEQFF

clone size: NA
D gene: NA
V gene: TRBV14
J gene: TRBJ1-1
CDR3 DNA: TGTGCCAGCAGCGACATGAACACTGAAGCTTTCTTT
CDR3 protein: CASSDMNTEAFF

clone size: NA
D gene: TRBD1
V gene: TRBV4-1
J gene: TRBJ2-7
CDR3 DNA: TGCGCCAGCAGCGGACGGGACAGGGGGTTCGAGCAGTACTTC
CDR3 protein: CASSGRDRGFEQYF

clone size: NA
D gene: NA
V gene: TRBV16
J gene: TRBJ1-5
CDR3 DNA: TGTGCCAGCAGCCAATCTCCAAATTCCGGGGGGGGCAATCAGCCCCAGCATTTT
CDR3 protein: CASSQSPNSGGGNQPQHF

clone size: NA
D gene: TRBD1
V gene: TRBV7-8
J gene: TRBJ2-7
CDR3 DNA: TGTGCCAGCAGCTTAGAGGGACAGGGATTCGACCCCTACGAGCAGTACTTC
CDR3 protein: CASSLEGQGFDPYEQYF

clone size: NA
D gene: TRBD1
V gene: TRBV28
J gene: TRBJ1-5
CDR3 DNA: TGTGCCAGCAGTCCGAAACAGGGGAATCAGCCCCAGCATTTT
CDR3 protein: CASSPKQGNQPQHF

clone size: once
D gene: TRBD1
V gene: TRBV28
J gene: TRBJ2-2
CDR3 DNA: TGTGCCAGCAGGCTTCCGGGACAGGGAAACACCGGGGAGCTGTTTTTT
CDR3 protein: CASRLPGQGNTGELFF

clone size: NA
D gene: TRBD1
V gene: TRBV5-4
J gene: TRBJ1-2
CDR3 DNA: TGTGCCAGCAGCCAAAAAAACGGTTGGGACAGGGATTCTTATGGCTACACCTTC
CDR3 protein: CASSQKNGWDRDSYGYTF

clone size: NA
D gene: NA
V gene: TRBV7-2
J gene: TRBJ2-1
CDR3 DNA: TGTGCCAGCAGCTTCCGCGCCTCCTACAATGAGCAGTTCTTC
CDR3 protein: CASSFRASYNEQFF

clone size: NA
D gene: NA
V gene: TRBV27
J gene: TRBJ2-7
CDR3 DNA: TGTGCCAGCAGTTTCGGGAAAGGGAAAGAGCAGTACTTC
CDR3 protein: CASSFGKGKEQYF

clone size: NA
D gene: NA
V gene: TRBV4-3
J gene: TRBJ1-2
CDR3 DNA: TGCGCCAGCAGCCAAGAGGGCGTTCCAGGGATTAACTATGGCTACACCTTC
CDR3 protein: CASSQEGVPGINYGYTF

clone size: NA
D gene: NA
V gene: TRBV9
J gene: TRBJ2-3
CDR3 DNA: TGTGCCAGCAGCCCCGAGGTGTCAGATACGCAGTATTTT
CDR3 protein: CASSPEVSDTQYF

clone size: NA
D gene: NA
V gene: TRBV4-2
J gene: TRBJ1-1
CDR3 DNA: TGTGCCAGCAGCCAAGAAGAGGGGGTAGGCACTGAAGCTTTCTTT
CDR3 protein: CASSQEEGVGTEAFF

clone size: NA
D gene: TRBD1
V gene: TRBV5-1
J gene: TRBJ2-2
CDR3 DNA: TGCGCCAGCAGCTTGAACAACAGGGGGGACGGGGAGCTGTTTTTT
CDR3 protein: CASSLNNRGDGELFF

clone size: once
D gene: TRBD2
V gene: TRBV4-2
J gene: TRBJ2-5
CDR3 DNA: TGTGCCAGCAGCCGATTAGAGACTAGCGGGCAAGAGACCCAGTACTTC
CDR3 protein: CASSRLETSGQETQYF

clone size: NA
D gene: TRBD2
V gene: TRBV4-3
J gene: TRBJ2-7
CDR3 DNA: TGCGCCAGCAGCCAAGAAGGTGGAGCTAGCGGGGCCCCCTACGAGCAGTACTTC
CDR3 protein: CASSQEGGASGAPYEQYF

clone size: NA
D gene: NA
V gene: TRBV5-5
J gene: TRBJ1-5
CDR3 DNA: TGTGCCAGCAGCTCAGGCACAGACAATCAGCCCCAGCATTTT
CDR3 protein: CASSSGTDNQPQHF

clone size: NA
D gene: NA
V gene: TRBV28
J gene: TRBJ2-3
CDR3 DNA: TGTGCCAGCAGGGACAGGACTATTACAGATACGCAGTATTTT
CDR3 protein: CASRDRTITDTQYF

clone size: few
D gene: NA
V gene: TRBV23-1
J gene: TRBJ2-7
CDR3 DNA: TGCGCCAGCAGTCGGGTAGGGGCCAAAAAGCAATCCTACGAGCAGTACTTC
CDR3 protein: CASSRVGAKKQSYEQYF

clone size: NA
D gene: NA
V gene: TRBV18
J gene: TRBJ1-5
CDR3 DNA: TGTGCCAGCTCACCTCCGGCCTGGAGTCAGCCCCAGCATTTT
CDR3 protein: CASSPPAWSQPQHF

clone size: NA
D gene: TRBD2
V gene: TRBV28
J gene: TRBJ2-1
CDR3 DNA: TGTGCCAGCACCCTAGCGGAGCAATACAATGAGCAGTTCTTC
CDR3 protein: CASTLAEQYNEQFF

clone size: NA
D gene: TRBD2
V gene: TRBV27
J gene: TRBJ2-7
CDR3 DNA: TGTGCCAGCAGTTCCACCCAAGCGGGAGGGCCGGACTACTACGAGCAGTACTTC
CDR3 protein: CASSSTQAGGPDYYEQYF

clone size: NA
D gene: TRBD2
V gene: TRBV15
J gene: TRBJ2-7
CDR3 DNA: TGTGCCACCAGCAGGGTAGCGGGAGGGCCTAGCGAGCAGTACTTC
CDR3 protein: CATSRVAGGPSEQYF

clone size: NA
D gene: NA
V gene: TRBV4-2
J gene: TRBJ1-6
CDR3 DNA: TGTGCCAGCAGCCATTTTTTAATGATTGGGCCCCCTGGGCCGCTCTCCTATAATTCACCCCTCCACTTT
CDR3 protein: CASSHFLMIGPPGPLSYNSPLHF

clone size: NA
D gene: TRBD2
V gene: TRBV6-5
J gene: TRBJ2-1
CDR3 DNA: TGTGCCAGCAGGAGGCAAGCGGGATACGAGCAGTTCTTC
CDR3 protein: CASRRQAGYEQFF

clone size: NA
D gene: TRBD1
V gene: TRBV27
J gene: TRBJ1-5
CDR3 DNA: TGTGCCAGCAGTTTGGGACAGGGGTGGCCCAGGGACCAGCATTTT
CDR3 protein: CASSLGQGWPRDQHF

clone size: NA
D gene: TRBD1
V gene: TRBV2
J gene: TRBJ1-2
CDR3 DNA: TGTGCCAGCAGTCAAATACTGGGACAGGGCCGTGTTGTGATGTCTGGCTACACCTTC
CDR3 protein: CASSQILGQGRVVMSGYTF

clone size: NA
D gene: TRBD2
V gene: TRBV6-5
J gene: TRBJ2-5
CDR3 DNA: TGTGCCAGCAGTTACGGGACTAGCGGGGCCCAAGAGACCCAGTACTTC
CDR3 protein: CASSYGTSGAQETQYF

clone size: NA
D gene: NA
V gene: TRBV13
J gene: TRBJ1-1
CDR3 DNA: TGTGCCAGCAGCTTAACCAGGACAAACACTGAAGCTTTCTTT
CDR3 protein: CASSLTRTNTEAFF

clone size: NA
D gene: NA
V gene: TRBV4-2
J gene: TRBJ1-5
CDR3 DNA: TGTGCCAGCAGCCCAGACCCTGACAGGCCTGGTCAGCCCCAGCATTTT
CDR3 protein: CASSPDPDRPGQPQHF

clone size: NA
D gene: NA
V gene: TRBV7-2
J gene: TRBJ1-6
CDR3 DNA: TGTGCCAGCTCAGGGGTTTGGGATAATTCACCCCTCCACTTT
CDR3 protein: CASSGVWDNSPLHF

clone size: NA
D gene: NA
V gene: TRBV19
J gene: TRBJ1-6
CDR3 DNA: TGTGCCAGTAGTCGGGAGTATAATTCACCCCTCCACTTT
CDR3 protein: CASSREYNSPLHF

clone size: NA
D gene: TRBD1
V gene: TRBV9
J gene: TRBJ2-1
CDR3 DNA: TGTGCCAGCAGCGTAGCCTTGGACAGGGAAGGGGACTACAATGAGCAGTTCTTC
CDR3 protein: CASSVALDREGDYNEQFF

clone size: NA
D gene: TRBD1
V gene: TRBV4-3
J gene: TRBJ2-1
CDR3 DNA: TGCGCCAGCAGCCAAGATCGGGGACAGGGCACCTTTGAGCAGTTCTTC
CDR3 protein: CASSQDRGQGTFEQFF

clone size: NA
D gene: NA
V gene: TRBV11-3
J gene: TRBJ2-3
CDR3 DNA: TGTGCCAGCAGCTTGAATCTTGAGGGCATGGGCACAGATACGCAGTATTTT
CDR3 protein: CASSLNLEGMGTDTQYF

clone size: NA
D gene: TRBD2
V gene: TRBV4-2
J gene: TRBJ2-2
CDR3 DNA: TGTGCCAGCAGCCAAGAGTCCAGGGAGGGGACCGGGGAGCTGTTTTTT
CDR3 protein: CASSQESREGTGELFF

clone size: NA
D gene: NA
V gene: TRBV4-3
J gene: TRBJ1-2
CDR3 DNA: TGCGCCAGCAGCCAAATTGACAGAGCGTATGGCTACACCTTC
CDR3 protein: CASSQIDRAYGYTF

clone size: NA
D gene: NA
V gene: TRBV19
J gene: TRBJ2-7
CDR3 DNA: TGTGCCAGTAGTGTCCCCCTTAGAGGGCCGGGCGAGCAGTACTTC
CDR3 protein: CASSVPLRGPGEQYF

clone size: NA
D gene: NA
V gene: TRBV7-2
J gene: TRBJ1-5
CDR3 DNA: TGTGCCAGCAGCTTAGGGCGGCTGAGGGATCAGCCCCAGCATTTT
CDR3 protein: CASSLGRLRDQPQHF